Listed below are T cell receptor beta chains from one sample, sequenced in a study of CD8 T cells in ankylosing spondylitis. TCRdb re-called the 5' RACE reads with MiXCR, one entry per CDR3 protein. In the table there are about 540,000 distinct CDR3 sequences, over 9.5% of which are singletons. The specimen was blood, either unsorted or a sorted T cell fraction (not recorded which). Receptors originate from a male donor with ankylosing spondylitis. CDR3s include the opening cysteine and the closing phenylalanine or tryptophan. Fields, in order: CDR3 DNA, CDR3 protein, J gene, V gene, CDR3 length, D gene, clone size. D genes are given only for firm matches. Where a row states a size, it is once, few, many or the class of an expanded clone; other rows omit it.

cdr3_nt: TGTGCCAGCAGCCAAAAACAGACCCCCTCTGGGGCCAACGTCCTGACTTTC
cdr3_aa: CASSQKQTPSGANVLTF
j_call: TRBJ2-6
v_call: TRBV3-1
cdr3_length: 17
d_call: -
clone_size: -

cdr3_nt: TGTGCCAGCAGGCATCGACAGGGTGGGAATTCACCCCTCCACTTT
cdr3_aa: CASRHRQGGNSPLHF
j_call: TRBJ1-6
v_call: TRBV12-3/TRBV12-4
cdr3_length: 15
d_call: TRBD1
clone_size: few

cdr3_nt: TGTGCCACCGCTAGGACAGGGAAAGGCACCGGGGAGCTGTTTTTT
cdr3_aa: CATARTGKGTGELFF
j_call: TRBJ2-2
v_call: TRBV24-1
cdr3_length: 15
d_call: TRBD1
clone_size: few

cdr3_nt: TGCAGCGTTGCAGGGGCTCGGACGGGAACTGAAGCTTTCTTT
cdr3_aa: CSVAGARTGTEAFF
j_call: TRBJ1-1
v_call: TRBV29-1
cdr3_length: 14
d_call: -
clone_size: -

cdr3_nt: TGTGCCAGCAGCCAGATAGCGGATTACAATGAGCAGTTCTTC
cdr3_aa: CASSQIADYNEQFF
j_call: TRBJ2-1
v_call: TRBV14
cdr3_length: 14
d_call: -
clone_size: -

cdr3_nt: TGTGCCAGCAGTTACAGGCAGGGGACAGATACGCAGTATTTT
cdr3_aa: CASSYRQGTDTQYF
j_call: TRBJ2-3
v_call: TRBV6-5
cdr3_length: 14
d_call: -
clone_size: -

cdr3_nt: TGTGCCAGCAGTGTTCCGGGCTCAGATACGCAGTATTTT
cdr3_aa: CASSVPGSDTQYF
j_call: TRBJ2-3
v_call: TRBV2
cdr3_length: 13
d_call: -
clone_size: -

cdr3_nt: TGCAGTGCTCGATCGGGACTAGCGGGAGATCGAACAGATACGCAGTATTTT
cdr3_aa: CSARSGLAGDRTDTQYF
j_call: TRBJ2-3
v_call: TRBV20-1
cdr3_length: 17
d_call: TRBD2
clone_size: few

cdr3_nt: TGCGCCAGCAGCTTGGAGCTAGCCAAAAACATTCAGTACTTC
cdr3_aa: CASSLELAKNIQYF
j_call: TRBJ2-4
v_call: TRBV5-1
cdr3_length: 14
d_call: -
clone_size: many

cdr3_nt: TGTGCCAGCAAACCCCGGGGTGTCTGGGGTCATGAGCAGTTCTTC
cdr3_aa: CASKPRGVWGHEQFF
j_call: TRBJ2-1
v_call: TRBV12-3/TRBV12-4
cdr3_length: 15
d_call: -
clone_size: -

cdr3_nt: TGCAGCGTGTCAGGGGCGTTGGACTATGGCTACACCTTC
cdr3_aa: CSVSGALDYGYTF
j_call: TRBJ1-2
v_call: TRBV29-1
cdr3_length: 13
d_call: -
clone_size: few

cdr3_nt: TGCGCCAGCAGCGGGAACACAGGAGGGCAAGAGACCCAGTACTTC
cdr3_aa: CASSGNTGGQETQYF
j_call: TRBJ2-5
v_call: TRBV5-1
cdr3_length: 15
d_call: -
clone_size: many

cdr3_nt: TGTGCCAGCTCATCATCCGGGACAGCTTTTACCTACGAGCAGTACTTC
cdr3_aa: CASSSSGTAFTYEQYF
j_call: TRBJ2-7
v_call: TRBV18
cdr3_length: 16
d_call: TRBD1
clone_size: few

cdr3_nt: TGTGCCAGCAGCCCAGTAACAGGAGGGCAATACAATGAGCAGTTCTTC
cdr3_aa: CASSPVTGGQYNEQFF
j_call: TRBJ2-1
v_call: TRBV6-1
cdr3_length: 16
d_call: -
clone_size: -

cdr3_nt: TGTGCCAGCAGCTTTGGACAGGCTCGGCTGTTTTTT
cdr3_aa: CASSFGQARLFF
j_call: TRBJ1-4
v_call: TRBV7-2
cdr3_length: 12
d_call: TRBD1
clone_size: -

cdr3_nt: TGCAGTGCTAGCCCCGGAGTGGTCGGGCAGTTCTTC
cdr3_aa: CSASPGVVGQFF
j_call: TRBJ2-1
v_call: TRBV20-1
cdr3_length: 12
d_call: -
clone_size: -

cdr3_nt: TGCAGTGCTAGAGATTGGGGTACCTACGAGCAGTACTTC
cdr3_aa: CSARDWGTYEQYF
j_call: TRBJ2-7
v_call: TRBV20-1
cdr3_length: 13
d_call: -
clone_size: -

cdr3_nt: TGCAGTGCTATTAGCGGGCTGGCAGATACGCAGTATTTT
cdr3_aa: CSAISGLADTQYF
j_call: TRBJ2-3
v_call: TRBV20-1
cdr3_length: 13
d_call: TRBD2
clone_size: -

cdr3_nt: TGCGCCAGCAGCTTGCAGGGGGCCGTCGGGGAGCTGTTTTTT
cdr3_aa: CASSLQGAVGELFF
j_call: TRBJ2-2
v_call: TRBV5-1
cdr3_length: 14
d_call: TRBD1
clone_size: few

cdr3_nt: TGTGCCAGCAGTTACGAGTCCGGCAGGGCAGGCTATGGCTACACCTTC
cdr3_aa: CASSYESGRAGYGYTF
j_call: TRBJ1-2
v_call: TRBV6-5
cdr3_length: 16
d_call: -
clone_size: few

cdr3_nt: TGCAGTGCTAGAGCGGGAGGGGCTTATCAGCCCCAGCATTTT
cdr3_aa: CSARAGGAYQPQHF
j_call: TRBJ1-5
v_call: TRBV20-1
cdr3_length: 14
d_call: -
clone_size: -

cdr3_nt: TGTGCCAGCAGCAAGGACAGGGACGCCCACAATGAGCAGTTCTTC
cdr3_aa: CASSKDRDAHNEQFF
j_call: TRBJ2-1
v_call: TRBV3-1
cdr3_length: 15
d_call: TRBD1
clone_size: few

cdr3_nt: TGTGCCATCAGTGACTCTACCTCATCCAGGGTATGGGACAATGAGCAGTTCTTC
cdr3_aa: CAISDSTSSRVWDNEQFF
j_call: TRBJ2-1
v_call: TRBV10-3
cdr3_length: 18
d_call: -
clone_size: -

cdr3_nt: TGTGCCAGCAGCGCCATCCGGGACAGAGTGAACACTGAAGCTTTCTTT
cdr3_aa: CASSAIRDRVNTEAFF
j_call: TRBJ1-1
v_call: TRBV11-2
cdr3_length: 16
d_call: TRBD1
clone_size: -

cdr3_nt: TGCAGTGCTGACAGGGTCAATGAGCAGTTCTTC
cdr3_aa: CSADRVNEQFF
j_call: TRBJ2-1
v_call: TRBV20-1
cdr3_length: 11
d_call: TRBD1
clone_size: few

cdr3_nt: TGCAGTGCTAAACTAGCGGGAGGGCACTACGAGCAGTACTTC
cdr3_aa: CSAKLAGGHYEQYF
j_call: TRBJ2-7
v_call: TRBV20-1
cdr3_length: 14
d_call: TRBD2
clone_size: -